The source of this T cell receptor beta chain is a study of cytomegalovirus exposure and HLA in healthy donors. On the study more broadly: Genotyping of some 390 donors showed that 80% to 85% belonged to the Caucasian-associated ancestry cluster.

Vbeta (60) and Jbeta (13) primers were used in the PCR. The assay was immunoSEQ multiplex PCR, and TCRdb's table has in-frame clones only and misses some. The sample includes some 150,000 clones, roughly three quarters of them seen just once. Trimming shortened V by 2 bases and J by 11 bases, and 18 bases separated the two germline ends. CDR3 length: 14 amino acids. The germline V gene encodes CDR1 MDHEN and CDR2 SYDVKM. This rearrangement joins TRBV28 to TRBJ1-1; D may be TRBD1 (6 bases). Sequences were obtained from PBMCs. The sequence came from a male donor in good health and CMV-seronegative. This chain's CDR3 is CASSLIGGQLRAFF. CDR3 sequence (DNA): TGTGCCAGCAGTTTAATTGGGGGCCAACTTAGGGCTTTCTTT.